Presented here are 20 T cell receptor beta chains from one specimen sequenced in a study of T-cell reconstitution after alpha-beta-depleted transplantation in children. Unique molecular identifiers were built into the TCRbeta library. TCRdb processed the PCR reads anew with MiXCR; each CDR3 protein has one entry. Counted here are under 450,000 distinct CDR3 sequences, 15% to 20% occurring once; the ten biggest clones make up under 30%. The sample was PBMCs, mostly from graft donor cells, taken 360 days after TCRalphabeta/CD19-depleted stem cell transplant. Receptor source: a boy less than two years old who had a stem cell transplant for Wiskott-Aldrich syndrome, so the T cells may come from the graft donor.

The rearrangement joins TRBV4-2 to TRBJ2-1; D ambiguous. CDR3 length equals 15 residues. Looked up from germline, CDR1 is LGHNA and CDR2 is YNFKEQ. V was clipped by 3 bases and J by 3 bases, with 12 bases between them. CDR3 nucleotide sequence: TGTGCCAGCAGCCATTTTGACACGGACTACAATGAGCAGTTCTTC. Translating gives CASSHFDTDYNEQFF.

This clonotype was detected a few times. J is TRBJ2-5 and V is TRBV20-1, with 15 bases matching TRBD2. Germline assignment: CDR1 DFQATT and CDR2 SNEGSKA (reference sequence). The V gene end was trimmed by 2 bases and the J gene end by 2 bases; junction bases not matched to a gene: 3. The CDR3 runs to 16 residues. The CDR3 DNA is TGCAGTGCTAGAAGGGGACTAGCGGGAGGTCAAGAGACCCAGTACTTC. Amino acid sequence: CSARRGLAGGQETQYF.

The genes are TRBV18 and TRBJ2-7; D is ambiguous. Germline CDR1 reads KGHSH; CDR2 reads LQKENI. The CDR3 has 16 residues. V was cut by 3 bases and J by 1 base, with 16 bases left in between. In nucleotides, the CDR3 is TGTGCCAGCTCACCGCTATCGGTCAAGGGATCCTACGAGCAGTACTTC. Its translation: CASSPLSVKGSYEQYF.

This clonotype was counted only a few times. The chain employs TRBV5-1 and TRBJ2-1; a weak D match, TRBD2 (6 bases). CDR1 SGHRS and CDR2 YFSETQ come from the germline V gene. The CDR3 runs 14 residues. Between the trimmed V and J ends, which lost 4 bases and 3 bases, there was a span of 11 bases. The CDR3 protein is CASSQGLLYNEQFF. CDR3 in DNA: TGCGCCAGCAGCCAGGGACTCCTCTACAATGAGCAGTTCTTC.

This clonotype was seen a handful of times. The V call is TRBV7-2, the J call TRBJ2-1; D not resolved. The germline V gene encodes CDR1 SGHTA and CDR2 FQGNSA. V was trimmed by 1 base and J by 10 bases, leaving 11 bases between them. The CDR3 runs 13 residues. The chain's CDR3 is CASSLEGLREQFF. For the CDR3, the DNA is TGTGCCAGCAGCTTAGAAGGGTTACGGGAGCAGTTCTTC.

This clonotype appeared a few times. V gene TRBV4-1 combines with J gene TRBJ2-3; D is ambiguous. This CDR3 comprises 16 residues. Germline CDR1 is MGHRA and CDR2 is YSYEKL. V was shortened by 0 bases and J by 6 bases, with 16 bases between the two germline ends. CDR3: CASSQDSQLAYDTQYF. The CDR3 coding sequence is TGCGCCAGCAGCCAAGACTCCCAGCTTGCCTACGATACGCAGTATTTT.

The V gene is TRBV18, the J gene TRBJ1-2; D might be TRBD1 (5 bases). The CDR3 extends over 13 amino acids. V was shortened by 0 bases and J by 5 bases, with 7 bases between the two germline ends. Germline V CDR1 and CDR2: KGHSH, LQKENI. The CDR3 region is CASSPPAGYGYTF. The CDR3 coding sequence is TGTGCCAGCTCACCACCGGCAGGGTATGGCTACACCTTC.

The rearrangement joins TRBV10-3 to TRBJ1-2; D gene uncertain. Trimming removed 8 bases at V and 3 bases at J, with 16 bases between. This CDR3 has 14 residues. Germline values: CDR1 ENHRY, CDR2 SYGVKD. The CDR3 DNA reads TGTGCCATCTCTTGGACGGCTGATTACTATGGCTACACCTTC. Encoded protein: CAISWTADYYGYTF.

The chain uses TRBV24-1 and TRBJ2-1; the D gene is possibly TRBD2 (5 bases). The germline gives CDR1 KGHDR, CDR2 SFDVKD. Trimming left V 10 bases short and J 9 bases short, with 12 bases between. There are 11 residues in the CDR3. CDR3 in DNA: TGTGCCACTCAGAAGGAGGCTGAGCAGTTCTTC. The encoded protein is CATQKEAEQFF.

This clonotype was counted between two and nine times. The chain links TRBV3-1 to TRBJ1-6; D is undetermined. The ends were cut back, 0 bases at V and 4 bases at J, with 10 bases in the middle. The CDR3 is 16 residues long. From germline, CDR1 is LGHDT and CDR2 YNNKEL (reference sequence). The DNA for the CDR3 is TGTGCCAGCAGCCAAGAGTGGAGATCTTATAATTCACCCCTCCACTTT. This gives the protein CASSQEWRSYNSPLHF.

At least ten counts were recorded for this clonotype. This chain connects TRBV29-1 to TRBJ2-5; unclear D gene. Between the trimmed V and J ends, which lost 7 bases and 5 bases, there was a span of 14 bases. CDR1 is SQVTM, CDR2 ANQGSEA, per germline. The CDR3 spans 12 residues. The CDR3: CSASGGQETQYF. DNA for the CDR3: TGCAGCGCCTCGGGTGGCCAGGAGACCCAGTACTTC.

This clonotype was seen only a few times. The rearrangement uses TRBV5-1 and TRBJ2-3; TRBD2 matches 9 bases. The length of the CDR3 is 17 residues. The junction had 7 bases not matched to a gene; V was cut back by 0 bases and J by 2 bases. Germline CDR1 reads SGHRS; CDR2 reads YFSETQ. In DNA form, the CDR3 reads TGCGCCAGCAGCTTGGAAGGGCCTAGCGGGAACACAGATACGCAGTATTTT. Protein product: CASSLEGPSGNTDTQYF.

This clonotype has a count of ten or more. V is TRBV29-1 and J is TRBJ2-4, with a tentative D call TRBD1 (6 bases). The CDR3 contains 16 residues. Trimming shortened V by 3 bases and J by 2 bases, and 17 bases separated the two germline ends. Per germline, CDR1 SQVTM and CDR2 ANQGSEA. The CDR3 DNA reads as TGCAGCGTTGACGCCTACAGGGACGGATCCAAAAACATTCAGTACTTC. Its protein product is CSVDAYRDGSKNIQYF.

This clonotype was found a few times. J is TRBJ2-5 and V is TRBV5-1, with D maybe TRBD1 (5 bases). This CDR3 region has 15 residues. Germline V gives CDR1 SGHRS, CDR2 YFSETQ. The germline V and J ends were trimmed by 1 base and 4 bases, with 14 bases remaining between them. CDR3 in DNA: TGCGCCAGCAGCTTGTTTGGACAAGCAGGAGAGACCCAGTACTTC. Amino acid sequence: CASSLFGQAGETQYF.

The V gene is TRBV18, the J gene TRBJ2-5; weak D call: TRBD2 (7 bases). V lost 3 bases and J 1 base, leaving 18 bases between the germline ends. Germline CDR1 and CDR2: KGHSH and LQKENI. The CDR3 runs to 17 residues. The CDR3 DNA sequence: TGTGCCAGCTCACCGCCAATCGGCGGGGGCCTCCAAGAGACCCAGTACTTC. Its translation: CASSPPIGGGLQETQYF.

The chain recombines TRBV21-1 with TRBJ2-1; TRBD2 is the table's D call, not checked against the DNA. TRBV21-1 is termed a pseudogene. This CDR3 is 14 amino acids long. Here the CDR3 DNA reads TGTGCCAGCACCCCCCCGGGACTAGCCCATGAGCAGTTCTTC. This sequence encodes CASTPPGLAHEQFF.

Ten or more counts support this clonotype. The J gene is TRBJ2-7, the V gene TRBV24-1; D uncertain. V was cut by 3 bases and J by 4 bases, with 6 bases left in between. Germline V gives CDR1 KGHDR, CDR2 SFDVKD. The CDR3 has 12 amino acids. The CDR3: CATSDGIYEQYF. CDR3 sequence (DNA): TGTGCCACCAGTGATGGGATATACGAGCAGTACTTC.

This clonotype has only a few counts. The chain recombines TRBV7-2 with TRBJ2-2; TRBD2 agrees at 8 bases. The CDR3 covers 15 residues. Per the germline V gene, CDR1 is SGHTA and CDR2 is FQGNSA. V trimming: 3 bases; J trimming: 4 bases; junction bases outside the gene matches: 4. The CDR3 protein is CASSLLAGRTGELFF. Here the CDR3 DNA reads TGTGCCAGCAGCTTGCTAGCGGGTCGCACCGGGGAGCTGTTTTTT.

The CDR3: CASSLYGPRIDTDTQYF. CDR3 sequence (DNA): TGTGCCAGCAGTTTATACGGGCCCCGTATAGACACAGATACGCAGTATTTT. The chain uses TRBV28 and TRBJ2-3; D is ambiguous. The CDR3 sequence is 17 residues long. The germline CDR1 and CDR2 sequences are MDHEN and SYDVKM. Trimming removed 1 base from V and 2 bases from J, with 16 bases in between.

This clonotype was counted many times. The V and J genes are TRBV20-1 and TRBJ2-1; 12 positions agree with TRBD2. The germline CDR1 and CDR2 sequences are DFQATT and SNEGSKA (reference sequence). The trim removed 6 bases at V and 6 bases at J, leaving 6 bases unmatched. The CDR3 is 14 residues long. CDR3 nucleotide sequence: TGCAGTGCCAGACTAGCGGGAGAAGTCAATGAGCAGTTCTTC. Amino acids: CSARLAGEVNEQFF.